This T cell receptor beta chain was documented in a study of blood T cells in healthy people across ages. Study-level points and caveats: Both higher diversity and more naive CD4+ cells marked long-lived donors when set against aged donors. TCR beta diversity tracked closely with naive T cell percentage.

Germline lookup yields CDR1 SGHTA and CDR2 FQGNSA. V lost 0 bases, J lost 4 bases, and 15 bases lay in between. The CDR3 length is 16 residues. The authors ran a second PCR of roughly 6 to 12 cycles using a sample-barcoded 5' primer and a J-beta primer mix. Tags on each cDNA molecule came from a template-switch adaptor with 12 random nucleotides. TCRdb reanalysed the 5' RACE reads using MiXCR and keeps one entry per CDR3 protein. The repertoire holds around 1,600,000 distinct CDR3 sequences, 40% to 45% seen once, with approximately 4.1% in the top ten. To note about this clonotype: The antigen is not known.

This TCR was recovered from a young woman in good health. The chain joins TRBV7-2 to TRBJ1-2; tentative D call: TRBD1 (6 bases). The sample comprised blood. The CDR3, as DNA: TGTGCCAGCAGCTTAGCTAGTTCACAGGGTGGCTATGGCTACACCTTC. Translated, it gives CASSLASSQGGYGYTF.